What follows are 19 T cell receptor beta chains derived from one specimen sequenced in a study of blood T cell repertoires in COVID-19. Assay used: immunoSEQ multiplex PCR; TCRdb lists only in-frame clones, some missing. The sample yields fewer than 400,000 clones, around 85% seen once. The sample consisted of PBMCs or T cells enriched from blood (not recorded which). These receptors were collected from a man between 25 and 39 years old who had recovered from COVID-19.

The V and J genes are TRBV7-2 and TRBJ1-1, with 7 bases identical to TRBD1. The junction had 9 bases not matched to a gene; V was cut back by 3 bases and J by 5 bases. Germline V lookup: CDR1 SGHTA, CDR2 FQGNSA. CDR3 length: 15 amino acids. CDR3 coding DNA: TGTGCCAGCAGCTTTCATACAGGGGAAGGAACTGAAGCTTTCTTT. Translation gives CASSFHTGEGTEAFF. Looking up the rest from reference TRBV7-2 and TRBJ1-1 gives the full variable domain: GAGVSQSPSNKVTEKGKDVELRCDPISGHTALYWYRQSLGQGLEFLIYFQGNSAPDKSGLPSDRFSAERTGGSVSTLTIQRTQQEDSAVYLCASSFHTGEGTEAFFGQGTRLTVV.

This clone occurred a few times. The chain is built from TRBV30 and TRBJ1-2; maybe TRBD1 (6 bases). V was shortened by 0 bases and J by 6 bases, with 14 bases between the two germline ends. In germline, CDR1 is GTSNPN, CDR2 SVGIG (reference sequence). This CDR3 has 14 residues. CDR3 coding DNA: TGTGCCTGGAGTGTACGCAGGGGAAGTAATGGCTACACCTTC. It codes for CAWSVRRGSNGYTF.

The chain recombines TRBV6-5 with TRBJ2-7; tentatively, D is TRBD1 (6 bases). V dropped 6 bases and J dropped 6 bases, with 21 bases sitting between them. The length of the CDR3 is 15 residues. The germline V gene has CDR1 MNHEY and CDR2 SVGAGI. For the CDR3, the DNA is TGTGCCAGCAGCCGAAATCAGGGGCTGGAACGCGAGCAGTACTTC. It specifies CASSRNQGLEREQYF.

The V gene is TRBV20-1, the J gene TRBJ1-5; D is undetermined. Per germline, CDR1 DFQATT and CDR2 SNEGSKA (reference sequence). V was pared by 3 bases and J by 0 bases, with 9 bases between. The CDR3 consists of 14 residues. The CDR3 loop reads CSASIGNSNQPQHF. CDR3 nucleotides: TGCAGTGCTAGTATTGGCAATAGCAATCAGCCCCAGCATTTT.

CDR3 protein: CASSQAVPGAPYGEQFF. As DNA, the CDR3 is TGCGCCAGCAGCCAAGCTGTCCCGGGAGCTCCGTACGGTGAGCAGTTCTTC. The genes are TRBV4-3 and TRBJ2-1, with a weak D call TRBD2 (6 bases). The ends were cut back, 1 base at V and 9 bases at J, with 22 bases in the middle. The V gene's germline CDR1 is LGHNA and CDR2 YSLEER. The CDR3 spans 17 residues.

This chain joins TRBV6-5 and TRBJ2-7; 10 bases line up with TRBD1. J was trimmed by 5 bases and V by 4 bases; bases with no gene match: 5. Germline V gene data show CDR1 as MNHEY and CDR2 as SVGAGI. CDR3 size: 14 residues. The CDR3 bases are TGTGCCAGCAGTTTAGGGACAGGGGCCCACGAGCAGTACTTC. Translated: CASSLGTGAHEQYF.

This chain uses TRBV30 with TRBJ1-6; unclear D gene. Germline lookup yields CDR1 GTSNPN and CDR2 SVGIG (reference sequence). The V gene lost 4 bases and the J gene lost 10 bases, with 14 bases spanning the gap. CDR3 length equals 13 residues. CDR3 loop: CAWKSFAGSPLHF. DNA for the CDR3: TGTGCCTGGAAGTCATTCGCGGGATCACCCCTCCACTTT.

CDR3 sequence (DNA): TGTGCCAGCAGTTATAATCTAGGGACTAGCTACAATGAGCAGTTCTTC. Amino acid sequence: CASSYNLGTSYNEQFF. This rearrangement joins TRBV6-5 to TRBJ2-1, with 8 bases identical to TRBD2. The V gene end was trimmed by 3 bases and the J gene end by 3 bases; junction bases not matched to a gene: 7. CDR1 MNHEY and CDR2 SVGAGI come from the germline V gene. The CDR3 sequence is 16 residues long.

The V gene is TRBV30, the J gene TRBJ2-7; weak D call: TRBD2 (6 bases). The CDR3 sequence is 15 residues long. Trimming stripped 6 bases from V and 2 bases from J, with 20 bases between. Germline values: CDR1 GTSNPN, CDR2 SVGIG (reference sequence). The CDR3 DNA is TGTGCCTGCCAAGACTGCGGGGACTCAACCTACGAGCAGTACTTC. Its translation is CACQDCGDSTYEQYF.

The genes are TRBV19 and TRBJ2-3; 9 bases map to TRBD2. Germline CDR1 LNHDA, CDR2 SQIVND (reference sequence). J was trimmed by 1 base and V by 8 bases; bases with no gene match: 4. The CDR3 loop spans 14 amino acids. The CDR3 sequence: CASGERGGTDTQYF. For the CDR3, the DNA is TGTGCCAGTGGCGAGCGGGGGGGCACAGATACGCAGTATTTT.

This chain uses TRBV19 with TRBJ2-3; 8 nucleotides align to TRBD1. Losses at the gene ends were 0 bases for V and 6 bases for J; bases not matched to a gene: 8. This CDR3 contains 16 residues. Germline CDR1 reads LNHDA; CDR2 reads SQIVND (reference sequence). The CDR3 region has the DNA TGTGCCAGTAGTATAGATAGCCCAGGACAGGGCGATACGCAGTATTTT. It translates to CASSIDSPGQGDTQYF.

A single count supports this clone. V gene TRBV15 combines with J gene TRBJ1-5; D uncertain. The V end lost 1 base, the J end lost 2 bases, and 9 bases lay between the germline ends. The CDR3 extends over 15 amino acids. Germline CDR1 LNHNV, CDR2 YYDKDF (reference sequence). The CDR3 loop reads CATSRARRGNQPQHF. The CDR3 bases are TGTGCCACCAGCAGAGCCCGGAGGGGCAATCAGCCCCAGCATTTT.

For the CDR3, the DNA is TGTGCCACCAGTGACCCCGGGACTAGCGGGTTGGGCTACGAGCAGTACTTC. Protein sequence: CATSDPGTSGLGYEQYF. The chain couples TRBV24-1 to TRBJ2-7; TRBD2 aligns across 12 bases. This CDR3 spans 17 amino acids. J gave up 3 bases and V 4 bases, and 9 bases lay outside the gene matches. Germline V gives CDR1 KGHDR, CDR2 SFDVKD.

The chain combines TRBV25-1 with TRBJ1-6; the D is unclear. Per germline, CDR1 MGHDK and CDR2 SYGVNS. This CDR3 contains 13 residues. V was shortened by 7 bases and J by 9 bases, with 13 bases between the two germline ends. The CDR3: CASTLMEGSPLHF. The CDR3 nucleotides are TGTGCCAGCACCCTAATGGAGGGTTCACCCCTCCACTTT.

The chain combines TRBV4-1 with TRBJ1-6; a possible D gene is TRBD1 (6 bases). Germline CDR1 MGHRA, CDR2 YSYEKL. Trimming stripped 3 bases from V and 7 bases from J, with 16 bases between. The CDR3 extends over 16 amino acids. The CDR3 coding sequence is TGCGCCAGCAGCCAGGAAGGGGGTCTTAGCAATTCACCCCTCCACTTT. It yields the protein CASSQEGGLSNSPLHF.

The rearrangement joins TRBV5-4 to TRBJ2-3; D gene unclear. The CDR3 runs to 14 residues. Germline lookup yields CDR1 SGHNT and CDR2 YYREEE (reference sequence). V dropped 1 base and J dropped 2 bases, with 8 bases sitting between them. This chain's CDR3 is CASSLTVPTDTQYF. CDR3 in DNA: TGTGCCAGCAGCTTGACTGTCCCCACAGATACGCAGTATTTT.

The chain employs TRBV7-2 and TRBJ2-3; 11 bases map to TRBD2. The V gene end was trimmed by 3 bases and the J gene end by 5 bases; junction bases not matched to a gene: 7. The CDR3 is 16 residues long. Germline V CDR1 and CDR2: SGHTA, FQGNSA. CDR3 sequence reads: CASSFSSGGALDTQYF. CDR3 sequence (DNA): TGTGCCAGCAGCTTCAGTAGCGGGGGGGCCTTAGATACGCAGTATTTT.

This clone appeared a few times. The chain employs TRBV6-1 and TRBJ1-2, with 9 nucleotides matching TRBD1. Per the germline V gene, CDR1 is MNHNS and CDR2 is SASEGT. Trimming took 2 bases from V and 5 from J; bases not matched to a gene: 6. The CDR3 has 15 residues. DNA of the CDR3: TGTGCCAGCAGTGAACCCGGGACAGGGTGGTATGGCTACACCTTC. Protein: CASSEPGTGWYGYTF.

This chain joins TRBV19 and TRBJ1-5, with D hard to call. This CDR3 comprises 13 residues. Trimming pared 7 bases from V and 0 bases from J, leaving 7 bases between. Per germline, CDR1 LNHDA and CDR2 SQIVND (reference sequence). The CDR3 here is CASTSDSNQPQHF. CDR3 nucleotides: TGTGCCAGTACCTCAGATAGCAATCAGCCCCAGCATTTT.